This TCR beta chain was recovered during a study of cytomegalovirus exposure and HLA in healthy donors. Amplification used 60 Vbeta primers and 13 Jbeta primers. Measured with immunoSEQ multiplex PCR; TCRdb has only the in-frame clones, and not every one. Of around 150,000 clones listed, around 67% are singletons. The sequence derives from a woman aged 18-30 years in good health and CMV-seropositive. The sequenced sample was PBMCs.

The DNA of the CDR3 is TGTGCCAGCAGTACCCTGACAGAGCGTCCCACTGAAGCTTTCTTT. Encoded protein: CASSTLTERPTEAFF. This sequence joins TRBV6-5 and TRBJ1-1, with D possibly matching TRBD1 (5 bases). The CDR3 contains 15 residues. The germline gives CDR1 MNHEY, CDR2 SVGAGI. With 5 bases removed from V and 4 bases from J, the gap between germline ends came to 17 bases.